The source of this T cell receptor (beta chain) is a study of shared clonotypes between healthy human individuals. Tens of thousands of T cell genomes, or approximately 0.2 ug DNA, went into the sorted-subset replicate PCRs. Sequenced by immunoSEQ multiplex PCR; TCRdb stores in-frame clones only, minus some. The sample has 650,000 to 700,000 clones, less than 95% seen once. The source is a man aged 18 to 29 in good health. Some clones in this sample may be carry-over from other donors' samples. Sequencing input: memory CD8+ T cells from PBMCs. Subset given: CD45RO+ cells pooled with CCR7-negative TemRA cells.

CDR3 in amino acids: CASSPPGTTYEQYF. The CDR3 DNA reads as TGTGCCAGCAGCCCCCCGGGCACTACCTACGAGCAGTACTTC. The chain employs TRBV7-9 and TRBJ2-7; D is ambiguous. Per the germline V gene, CDR1 is SEHNR and CDR2 is FQNEAQ (reference sequence). Between the trimmed V and J ends, which lost 5 bases and 2 bases, there was a span of 13 bases. CDR3 length: 14 amino acids.